A single TCR beta chain is shown here with its context. These data originate in a study of blood T cell repertoires in COVID-19. Across the study: T cells, B-cell-depleted T cells, or PBMCs supplied cDNA or gDNA.

The data were produced by immunoSEQ multiplex PCR, yet TCRdb's version contains in-frame clones alone and is incomplete. The sample contains about 440,000 clones, around 88% of which appear only once. Germline CDR1 reads MNHEY; CDR2 reads SVGAGI. This CDR3 is 15 amino acids long. The V gene end was trimmed by 2 bases and the J gene end by 4 bases; junction bases not matched to a gene: 7. This TCR came from a woman aged 30 to 39 with acute or convalescent COVID-19. Sample: peripheral blood. J is TRBJ1-2 and V is TRBV6-5, with 7 bases fitting TRBD1. The DNA for the CDR3 is TGTGCCAGCAGTTACGAGCCGGGACAGTTCTATGGCTACACCTTC. Amino acids: CASSYEPGQFYGYTF.